The T cell receptor beta chain described here comes from a study of cytomegalovirus exposure and HLA in healthy donors. In the study overall: In an early release, HLA-typed donors contributed some 80 million unique TCR sequences.

Looked up from germline, CDR1 is SGHNT and CDR2 is YYREEE (reference sequence). Losses at the gene ends were 3 bases for V and 8 bases for J; bases not matched to a gene: 10. CDR3 length: 15 residues. The PCR had 60 Vbeta and 13 Jbeta primers. Sequenced by immunoSEQ multiplex PCR; TCRdb stores in-frame clones only, minus some. The data show some 150,000 clones, 60% to 85% seen once. This rearrangement joins TRBV5-4 to TRBJ1-2, with TRBD1 matching 10 bases. Sequencing was performed on PBMCs. The sequence was collected from a female donor in good health and CMV-seronegative. Written as DNA, the CDR3 is TGTGCCAGCAGCTACCTGCCGGGACAGGGGAGGGGCTACACCTTC. Protein: CASSYLPGQGRGYTF.